The entry below describes one T cell receptor (beta chain). Here immunoSEQ multiplex PCR was the method, and the copy in TCRdb shows in-frame clones only, minus some. The sample lists a few hundred thousand clones; more than 75% were seen once. The data are from a study of blood T cell repertoires in COVID-19. Looking at the study overall: Samples came from the United States, Italy and Spain, spanning acute and convalescent COVID-19. Sample material is recorded as cDNA or gDNA derived from T cells, B-cell-depleted T cells, or PBMCs.

Trimming cost V 4 bases and J 3 bases; bases outside gene matches: 6. Germline CDR1 and CDR2: MDHEN and SYDVKM. The CDR3 spans 15 residues. The chain recombines TRBV28 with TRBJ2-5; 9 nucleotides line up with TRBD2. The sequence was collected from a man aged 55 to 70 with acute or convalescent COVID-19. Material for sequencing was peripheral blood. The CDR3 spells CASSWDERGEETQYF. CDR3 coding DNA: TGTGCCAGCAGTTGGGATGAGCGGGGGGAAGAGACCCAGTACTTC.